The sequence of this T cell receptor beta chain was determined in a study of chemoradiotherapy in HPV16-positive cancers. Study-level background: Functional T-cell assays on two HPV16-positive patients' cells defined candidate HPV-specific clones and common TCR motifs.

Repeated repertoire sampling spanned the course of chemoradiotherapy. This clone turned up a few times. From germline, CDR1 is MGHDK and CDR2 SYGVNS. V shed 7 bases and J shed 2 bases, with 6 bases lying between them. The CDR3 spans 12 residues. Produced via immunoSEQ multiplex PCR; TCRdb's table is partial and in-frame only. Among about 68,000 clones listed, more than 70% were seen once. The TCR comes from a human donor with HPV-associated anogenital cancer. Sequenced here: blood, sampled from a patient who underwent chemoradiotherapy. This chain connects TRBV25-1 to TRBJ1-5; unclear D gene. The CDR3 DNA reads TGTGCCAGCAACGAGGGCAATCAGCCCCAGCATTTT. This translates into CASNEGNQPQHF.